Listed below are T cell receptor beta chains from one sample, sequenced in a study of patients and donors after allogeneic stem cell transplantation. In TCRdb, the RT-PCR reads were re-called with MiXCR into one record per CDR3 protein. This sample has 160,000 or so distinct CDR3 sequences, with more than 20% found just once. The source material was blood, either unsorted or a sorted T cell fraction (not recorded which). The receptors here all came from a human donor who was either an allogeneic HSCT recipient or a stem cell or donor lymphocyte infusion donor (not recorded which). It is not recorded whose cells these are; they may come from a transplant donor. The conserved cysteine and the conserved F or W are not part of the CDR3 here. Clone size, where shown, is once, few, many, or a class for clones that have expanded.

ASSQDRRYSAEQY,TRBV4-3,TRBJ2-7,few
ASSQERRGNTEAF,TRBV3-1,TRBJ1-1,few
ASSFGMGTYSNQPQH,TRBV7-2,TRBJ1-5,few
SARGDLKNTEAF,TRBV20-1,TRBJ1-1,NA
ASSGTLGRGEAF,TRBV7-9,TRBJ1-1,many
ASSQDPGPGGKLF,TRBV25-1,TRBJ1-4,few
ASRRSTGTANEKLF,TRBV12-3/TRBV12-4,TRBJ1-4,few
ASQDRTFLNTEAF,TRBV3-1,TRBJ1-1,NA
SARDPGLGSSYEQY,TRBV20-1,TRBJ2-7,NA
ASSYRLYYEQY,TRBV6-6,TRBJ2-7,NA
SARSSEVTQH,TRBV20-1,TRBJ1-5,NA
ASSLGTGGREQF,TRBV12-3/TRBV12-4,TRBJ2-1,NA
ASSQGQVVNQPQH,TRBV4-3,TRBJ1-5,few